The clone carrying this T cell receptor (beta chain) was detected many times. The target antigen is unknown. Single cDNA molecules in the library carried unique molecular identifiers attached during preparation. One entry per CDR3 protein results from TCRdb running MiXCR on the RACE reads. The sample gives a few hundred thousand distinct CDR3 sequences, approximately 5.8% of which show up once; roughly 8.2% is in the top ten. These data are taken from a study of human T cells and chemical hapten exposure. General observations from the study: The donor cohort had alopecia, so its immune response may not match that of healthy people.

Time point noted: pre-sensitization, week 0. Treatment in this sample: therapeutic diphenylcyclopropenone sensitization with weekly scalp DPC. Donors, patients with alopecia ranging from 18 to 70 years old and judged suitable for DPC, provided samples. Here the sequenced sample was whole blood, taken in connection with sensitization to the hapten diphenylcyclopropenone (DPC). This TCR came from a woman aged 18-29 years with alopecia areata. Some clones in this sample may be carry-over from other donors' samples.

The CDR3 DNA reads as TGTGCCATCAGGGTCGGCTTGAACACTGAAGCTTTCTTT. It codes for CAIRVGLNTEAFF. The V call is TRBV10-3, the J call TRBJ1-1; D unresolved. The germline V gene encodes CDR1 ENHRY and CDR2 SYGVKD. The CDR3 sequence is 13 residues long. Trimming left V 6 bases short and J 0 bases short, with 8 bases between.